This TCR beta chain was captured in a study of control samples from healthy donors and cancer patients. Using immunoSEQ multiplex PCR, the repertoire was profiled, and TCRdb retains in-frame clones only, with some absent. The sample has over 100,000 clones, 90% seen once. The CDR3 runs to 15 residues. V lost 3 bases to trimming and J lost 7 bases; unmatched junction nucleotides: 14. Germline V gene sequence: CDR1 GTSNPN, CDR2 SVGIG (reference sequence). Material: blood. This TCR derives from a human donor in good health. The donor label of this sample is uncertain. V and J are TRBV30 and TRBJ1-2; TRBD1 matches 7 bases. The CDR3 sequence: CAWSFGGTAAAGYTF. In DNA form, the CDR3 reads TGTGCCTGGAGCTTTGGCGGGACAGCGGCGGCTGGCTACACCTTC.